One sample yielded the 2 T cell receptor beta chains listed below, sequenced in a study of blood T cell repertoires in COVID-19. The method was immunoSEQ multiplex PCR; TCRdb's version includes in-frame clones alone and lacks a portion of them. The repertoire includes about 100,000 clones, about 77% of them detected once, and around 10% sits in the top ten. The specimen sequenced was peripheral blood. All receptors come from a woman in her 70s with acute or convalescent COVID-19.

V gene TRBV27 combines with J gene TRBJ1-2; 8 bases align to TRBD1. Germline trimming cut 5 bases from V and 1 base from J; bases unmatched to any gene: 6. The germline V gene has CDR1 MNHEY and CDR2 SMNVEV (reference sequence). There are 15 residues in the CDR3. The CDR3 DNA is TGTGCCAGCAGTCAGGGGACAGGACTTAACTATGGCTACACCTTC. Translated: CASSQGTGLNYGYTF.

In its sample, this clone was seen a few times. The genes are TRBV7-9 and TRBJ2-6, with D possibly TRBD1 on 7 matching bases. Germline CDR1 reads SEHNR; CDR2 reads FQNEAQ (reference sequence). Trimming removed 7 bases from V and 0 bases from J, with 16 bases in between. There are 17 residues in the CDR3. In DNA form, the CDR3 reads TGTGCCAGCACGAAGGAGGGGGCGTACTCTGGGGCCAACGTCCTGACTTTC. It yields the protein CASTKEGAYSGANVLTF.